This passage covers 11 T cell receptor beta chains from one sample sequenced in a study of T-cell memory formation after mild COVID-19. From the 5' RACE reads, TCRdb called clonotypes with MiXCR, one entry per CDR3 protein. The sample carries 110,000 or so distinct CDR3 sequences, roughly 20% recorded once. Sample: PBMCs or a T cell subset sorted from them (not recorded which). The receptors shown here come from a man aged 18 to 29 who had mild COVID-19 (a few samples of this study predate the infection). Cell type and time point are not known.

This clonotype was detected ten times or more. The chain carries TRBV20-1 and TRBJ2-7; 9 bases align to TRBD2. J gave up 2 bases and V 7 bases, and 6 bases lay outside the gene matches. CDR1 is DFQATT, CDR2 SNEGSKA, per germline (reference sequence). The CDR3 sequence is 13 residues long. The CDR3 DNA sequence: TGCAGTGGGGCTAGCGGGGACCCCTACGAGCAGTACTTC. This translates into CSGASGDPYEQYF.

The J gene is TRBJ2-5, the V gene TRBV20-1, with TRBD2 matching 15 bases. V was clipped by 2 bases and J by 11 bases; unmatched bases: 18. This CDR3 has 18 amino acids. CDR1 is DFQATT, CDR2 SNEGSKA, per germline (reference sequence). CDR3 protein: CSARLPGLAGGPEERQYF. CDR3 nucleotide sequence: TGCAGTGCTAGACTTCCCGGACTAGCGGGGGGGCCGGAGGAGAGACAGTACTTC.

The chain carries TRBV4-1 and TRBJ1-1; the D gene is possibly TRBD1 (5 bases). The germline V gene has CDR1 MGHRA and CDR2 YSYEKL. V was trimmed by 6 bases and J by 5 bases, leaving 19 bases between them. The CDR3 is 15 residues long. The CDR3 sequence is CASRQSAGGGTEAFF. Here the CDR3 DNA reads TGCGCCAGCAGACAGTCTGCGGGGGGTGGAACTGAAGCTTTCTTT.

The V and J genes are TRBV3-1 and TRBJ2-1; D uncertain. V lost 0 bases to trimming and J lost 3 bases, with 9 bases between them. Germline CDR1 and CDR2: LGHDT and YNNKEL (reference sequence). The CDR3 length is 15 residues. CDR3 sequence reads: CASSQESGVYNEQFF. The CDR3 DNA reads as TGTGCCAGCAGCCAAGAGTCCGGAGTCTACAATGAGCAGTTCTTC.

This clonotype was detected ten times or more. This rearrangement joins TRBV2 to TRBJ2-7, with TRBD1 as a possible D gene (6 bases). The ends were cut back, 6 bases at V and 4 bases at J, with 16 bases in the middle. CDR1 and CDR2 from the germline V gene are SNHLY and FYNNEI. The CDR3 runs to 14 residues. As DNA, the CDR3 is TGTGCCAGCAGCGCCTGGACAGTCCGTTACGAGCAGTACGTC. This encodes CASSAWTVRYEQYV.

This clonotype has just a few counts. The J gene is TRBJ1-5, the V gene TRBV4-1; possible D gene TRBD1, 6 bases. The CDR3 is 14 residues long. Per germline, CDR1 MGHRA and CDR2 YSYEKL. Trimming pared 2 bases from V and 8 bases from J, leaving 13 bases between. For the CDR3, the DNA is TGCGCCAGCAGCCAAACGCACGGGGGCAAGCCCCAGCATTTT. Its protein is CASSQTHGGKPQHF.

In nucleotides, the CDR3 is TGCGCCAGCAAGCTTGCACTAGCGGGGGGGCCGGACACAGATACGCAGTATTTT. Protein: CASKLALAGGPDTDTQYF. The chain couples TRBV5-1 to TRBJ2-3; 13 bases map to TRBD2. J gave up 2 bases and V 6 bases, and 12 bases lay outside the gene matches. The CDR3 covers 18 residues. CDR1 is SGHRS, CDR2 YFSETQ, per germline.

The genes are TRBV27 and TRBJ1-1; possibly TRBD1 for D (6 bases). This CDR3 contains 12 residues. The germline V gene has CDR1 MNHEY and CDR2 SMNVEV (reference sequence). V lost 6 bases to trimming and J lost 10 bases, with 15 bases between them. The CDR3 loop reads CASRTGLGGAFF. The DNA for the CDR3 is TGTGCCAGCAGAACAGGGCTGGGGGGAGCTTTCTTT.

This sequence joins TRBV11-2 and TRBJ1-1; D is unclear. V lost 4 bases to trimming and J lost 6 bases, with 12 bases between them. The CDR3 runs to 13 residues. The V gene's germline CDR1 is SGHAT and CDR2 FQNNGV. Written as DNA, the CDR3 is TGTGCCAGCAGCTATGGTCAAGGAGCTGAAGCTTTCTTT. Translated, it gives CASSYGQGAEAFF.

The CDR3 is CASSQDITGDTQYF. CDR3 in DNA: TGCGCCAGCAGCCAAGATATAACGGGGGATACGCAGTATTTT. The chain uses TRBV4-1 and TRBJ2-3; TRBD2 is a possible D gene (5 bases). The V gene's germline CDR1 is MGHRA and CDR2 YSYEKL. Trimming shortened V by 0 bases and J by 6 bases, and 10 bases separated the two germline ends. This CDR3 is built from 14 residues.

Only one count was recorded for this clonotype. CDR3 sequence (DNA): TGTGCCAGCAGCTCACTGGGGGGTCTCGAGCCAGATACGCAGTATTTT. Translation gives CASSSLGGLEPDTQYF. The rearrangement joins TRBV7-2 to TRBJ2-3, with D possibly matching TRBD2 (6 bases). The CDR3 contains 16 residues. The germline V and J ends were trimmed by 4 bases and 4 bases, with 18 bases remaining between them. Looked up from germline, CDR1 is SGHTA and CDR2 is FQGNSA.